A single sample gave rise to the 27 T cell receptor beta chains below, sequenced in a study of T-cell reconstitution after alpha-beta-depleted transplantation in children. Unique molecular identifiers featured in how the TCRbeta library was prepared. Via MiXCR, TCRdb re-called the PCR reads, giving one row per CDR3 protein. The sample records about 210,000 distinct CDR3 sequences, about 15% being singletons. The starting material was PBMCs, mostly from graft donor cells, obtained 360 days after TCRalphabeta/CD19-depleted stem cell transplant. These receptors were obtained from a male patient under 10 years old who had a stem cell transplant for acute lymphoblastic leukemia, so the T cells may come from the graft donor.

This clonotype was counted between two and nine times. This chain uses TRBV5-5 with TRBJ1-1, with D hard to call. Between the trimmed V and J ends, which lost 4 bases and 0 bases, there was a span of 13 bases. CDR1 is SGHKS, CDR2 YYEKEE, per germline (reference sequence). The CDR3 totals 15 residues. The DNA of the CDR3 is TGTGCCAGCAGCAACGCGCAGGTAGTGAACACTGAAGCTTTCTTT. Translating gives CASSNAQVVNTEAFF.

This clonotype showed up just a few times. This chain joins TRBV29-1 and TRBJ2-2; 12 bases fit TRBD2. The CDR3 contains 15 residues. CDR1 and CDR2 (germline): SQVTM, ANQGSEA. V was clipped by 6 bases and J by 4 bases; unmatched bases: 6. This CDR3 reads CSVRATSGSTGELFF. The CDR3 DNA reads as TGCAGCGTCCGGGCGACTAGCGGGAGCACCGGGGAGCTGTTTTTT.

This clonotype was seen a few times. This chain uses TRBV2 with TRBJ1-5; 9 bases align to TRBD1. The CDR3 consists of 15 residues. J was trimmed by 1 base and V by 3 bases; bases with no gene match: 1. Germline lookup yields CDR1 SNHLY and CDR2 FYNNEI. CDR3 protein: CASSDDRGSNQPQHF. As DNA, the CDR3 is TGTGCCAGCAGTGACGACAGGGGGAGCAATCAGCCCCAGCATTTT.

The V gene is TRBV7-8, the J gene TRBJ2-3, with TRBD2 matching 12 bases. Looked up from germline, CDR1 is SGHVS and CDR2 is FQNEAQ. V dropped 4 bases and J dropped 6; count of bases not matched to a gene: 8. This CDR3 contains 16 residues. CDR3: CASSSFGLAGPDTQYF. Written as DNA, the CDR3 is TGTGCCAGCAGCTCCTTCGGACTAGCGGGGCCCGATACGCAGTATTTT.

The table lists this clonotype with a few counts. One junction end disagrees with the germline gene, perhaps due to a read error. This rearrangement joins TRBV7-2 to TRBJ2-7; a possible D gene is TRBD2 (6 bases). Germline CDR1 SGHTA, CDR2 FQGNSA. This CDR3 is built from 11 residues. This CDR3 reads CASSGDFLRQF. In DNA form, the CDR3 reads TGTGCCAGCAGCGGGGACTTCCTTAGGCAGTTC.

This chain uses TRBV12-3 or TRBV12-4 with TRBJ1-2, with D unclear. V lost 2 bases and J 13 bases, leaving 2 bases between the germline ends. This CDR3 spans 8 amino acids. CDR3 DNA sequence: TGTGCCAGCAGTTTATCCACCTTC. This translates into CASSLSTF.

The V and J genes are TRBV7-6 and TRBJ2-1, with D perhaps TRBD1 or TRBD2 (5 bases each). V lost 0 bases to trimming and J lost 7 bases, with 10 bases between them. CDR3 size: 14 residues. Germline V gene data show CDR1 as SGHVS and CDR2 as FNYEAQ. Written as DNA, the CDR3 is TGTGCCAGCAGCTTAGCGGAGTGGGGGAATGAGCAGTTCTTC. Amino acid sequence: CASSLAEWGNEQFF.

This clonotype was detected only a few times. The rearrangement links TRBV20-1 to TRBJ2-2; D gene ambiguous. The V gene lost 1 base and the J gene lost 1 base, with 7 bases spanning the gap. Germline V gene lookup returns CDR1 DFQATT and CDR2 SNEGSKA (reference sequence). The CDR3 covers 14 residues. For the CDR3, the DNA is TGCAGTGCTAGAGCACGAGAGAACACCGGGGAGCTGTTTTTT. The encoded protein is CSARARENTGELFF.

A few counts support this clonotype. This chain links TRBV5-1 with TRBJ2-1; D not certain. The V gene's germline CDR1 is SGHRS and CDR2 YFSETQ. V was cut by 4 bases and J by 8 bases, with 13 bases left in between. The CDR3 runs 13 residues. As DNA, the CDR3 is TGCGCCAGCAGCGTTTATAGTTCGGATGAGCAGTTCTTC. Translation: CASSVYSSDEQFF.

The chain joins TRBV6-1 to TRBJ1-5; D is unresolved. The CDR3 totals 17 residues. V lost 0 bases to trimming and J lost 0 bases, with 12 bases between them. Germline V gene lookup returns CDR1 MNHNS and CDR2 SASEGT. CDR3 sequence: CASSEAFWGVSNQPQHF. CDR3 bases: TGTGCCAGCAGTGAAGCTTTTTGGGGAGTTAGCAATCAGCCCCAGCATTTT.

The rearrangement links TRBV28 to TRBJ2-7, with D perhaps being TRBD1 or TRBD2 (5 bases each). The CDR3 length is 13 residues. V was pared by 1 base and J by 6 bases, with 10 bases between. Looked up from germline, CDR1 is MDHEN and CDR2 is SYDVKM. The CDR3 bases are TGTGCCAGCAGTTTATTGAGGGGTCGCGAGCAGTACTTC. It codes for CASSLLRGREQYF.

The chain carries TRBV6-1 and TRBJ2-2, with D maybe TRBD1 (5 bases). The length of the CDR3 is 13 residues. Per the germline V gene, CDR1 is MNHNS and CDR2 is SASEGT. The germline V and J ends were trimmed by 7 bases and 5 bases, with 11 bases remaining between them. The DNA for the CDR3 is TGTGCCAGCATAAGGGGTTCGACCGGGGAGCTGTTTTTT. Translation gives CASIRGSTGELFF.

The V call is TRBV3-1, the J call TRBJ1-2; TRBD1 matches at 10 bases. The germline V gene has CDR1 LGHDT and CDR2 YNNKEL (reference sequence). Unmatched junction bases numbered 5, after V lost 3 bases and J lost 10 bases. The CDR3 spans 13 residues. CDR3 protein: CASSQDGTGDYTF. CDR3 nucleotide sequence: TGTGCCAGCAGCCAGGACGGGACAGGGGACTACACCTTC.

The V call is TRBV12-3 or TRBV12-4, the J call TRBJ2-2, with TRBD2 identical over 10 bases. The CDR3 sequence is 19 residues long. V was pared by 9 bases and J by 1 base, with 17 bases of the junction left unmatched. CDR3 sequence reads: CARRGASGSAQLNTGELFF. DNA of the CDR3: TGTGCCAGAAGGGGGGCTAGCGGGAGCGCTCAATTGAACACCGGGGAGCTGTTTTTT.

The chain couples TRBV27 to TRBJ2-7, with D perhaps being TRBD1 or TRBD2 (5 bases each). Trimming pared 5 bases from V and 3 bases from J, leaving 14 bases between. Germline assignment: CDR1 MNHEY and CDR2 SMNVEV (reference sequence). This CDR3 has 14 residues. CDR3 residues: CASSPLGRNYEQYF. The CDR3, as DNA: TGTGCCAGCAGTCCCCTGGGACGGAACTACGAGCAGTACTTC.

This clonotype came up a few times. This CDR3 reads CASSLPVQGAGISGANVLTF. The CDR3 DNA sequence: TGCGCCAGCAGCCTTCCCGTACAGGGGGCAGGTATCTCTGGGGCCAACGTCCTGACTTTC. The V and J genes are TRBV5-1 and TRBJ2-6, with 9 bases that match TRBD1. Germline V gene lookup returns CDR1 SGHRS and CDR2 YFSETQ. The CDR3 consists of 20 residues. V gave up 4 bases and J gave up 0 bases; unmatched junction bases: 14.

The CDR3 DNA reads as TGTGCCAGCAGCCACACCCTACAGGGGGCGGAAGAGACCCAGTACTTC. Translated: CASSHTLQGAEETQYF. The rearrangement joins TRBV12-3 or TRBV12-4 to TRBJ2-5, with TRBD1 matching over 9 bases. This CDR3 region has 16 residues. V shed 6 bases, J shed 3 bases, and the junction held 11 bases outside the gene matches.

This clonotype was counted a few times. The gene calls are TRBV7-2 and TRBJ2-1; 9 bases fit TRBD1. Germline CDR1 reads SGHTA; CDR2 reads FQGNSA. This CDR3 comprises 15 residues. The junction had 3 bases not matched to a gene; V was cut back by 4 bases and J by 2 bases. CDR3 in amino acids: CASSSQGAAYNEQFF. CDR3 coding DNA: TGTGCCAGCAGCTCACAGGGGGCCGCCTACAATGAGCAGTTCTTC.

There are many counts of this clonotype. The genes are TRBV7-2 and TRBJ2-3, with D uncertain. The V gene lost 1 base and the J gene lost 1 base, with 9 bases spanning the gap. Germline V lookup: CDR1 SGHTA, CDR2 FQGNSA. The CDR3 is made up of 15 amino acids. For the CDR3, the DNA is TGTGCCAGCAGCTTAGTAGGGCCGGGCACAGATACGCAGTATTTT. It codes for CASSLVGPGTDTQYF.

The V call is TRBV6-2 or TRBV6-3, the J call TRBJ2-7, with 9 bases lining up with TRBD1. CDR1 and CDR2 from the germline V gene are MNHEY and SVGEGT. The CDR3 length is 14 residues. The V gene end was trimmed by 7 bases and the J gene end by 4 bases; junction bases not matched to a gene: 8. CDR3 amino acids: CASKDDRGVYEQYF. The CDR3 DNA follows: TGTGCCAGCAAAGACGACAGGGGGGTATACGAGCAGTACTTC.

V gene TRBV4-2 combines with J gene TRBJ2-5, with a tentative D call TRBD2 (6 bases). CDR3 size: 14 residues. Trimming removed 0 bases from V and 4 bases from J, with 9 bases in between. Germline V gives CDR1 LGHNA, CDR2 YNFKEQ. In nucleotides, the CDR3 is TGTGCCAGCAGCCAAGATGGAGCGGGAGAGACCCAGTACTTC. Protein product: CASSQDGAGETQYF.

The chain links TRBV10-2 to TRBJ2-2; 11 bases agree with TRBD2. Losses at the gene ends were 0 bases for V and 4 bases for J; bases not matched to a gene: 4. The germline CDR1 and CDR2 sequences are WSHSY and SAAADI. This CDR3 spans 17 amino acids. The CDR3 spells CASSESVAGGLTGELFF. The CDR3 DNA reads TGCGCCAGCAGTGAGTCGGTAGCGGGGGGGCTCACCGGGGAGCTGTTTTTT.

In this sample, this clonotype turned up a few times. The J gene is TRBJ2-3, the V gene TRBV10-2; 7 positions agree with TRBD2. The germline V gene has CDR1 WSHSY and CDR2 SAAADI. The CDR3 consists of 13 residues. V lost 6 bases to trimming and J lost 6 bases; unmatched junction nucleotides: 6. The DNA for the CDR3 is TGCGCCAGCAGACCGGGAGGAGGGGATACGCAGTATTTT. This translates into CASRPGGGDTQYF.

This clonotype showed up just a few times. The gene calls are TRBV12-3 or TRBV12-4 and TRBJ1-1; 7 bases fit TRBD1. The CDR3 has 17 amino acids. The V gene end was trimmed by 4 bases and the J gene end by 1 base; junction bases not matched to a gene: 12. CDR3: CASSSRGQRPENTEAFF. The CDR3 nucleotides are TGTGCCAGCAGTTCCCGGGGACAGCGGCCCGAGAACACTGAAGCTTTCTTT.

This clonotype appeared many times. At one end, the junction sequence differs from germline, possibly due to a read error. The V gene is TRBV25-1, the J gene TRBJ1-1, with unresolved D. From germline, CDR1 is MGHDK and CDR2 SYGVNS. The CDR3 sequence is 11 residues long. CDR3 sequence (DNA): TGTGCCAGCAGTGTATATGAGAGGTCCTACTTC. As protein: CASSVYERSYF.

This clonotype was detected a few times. The chain is built from TRBV6-5 and TRBJ1-2, with TRBD1 matching 12 bases. V lost 2 bases to trimming and J lost 7 bases; unmatched junction nucleotides: 11. The germline V gene has CDR1 MNHEY and CDR2 SVGAGI. There are 17 residues in the CDR3. CDR3 nucleotide sequence: TGTGCCAGCAGTTACGGACCTCGGGACAGGGGGCGTTTTGGCTACACCTTC. Translated, it gives CASSYGPRDRGRFGYTF.

The gene calls are TRBV6-1 and TRBJ2-3; D gene ambiguous. Trimming left V 6 bases short and J 4 bases short, with 11 bases between. Germline loops: CDR1 MNHNS, CDR2 SASEGT. The CDR3 totals 13 residues. The CDR3 loop reads CASRGGGADTQYF. The CDR3 DNA reads TGTGCCAGCAGGGGCGGTGGCGCAGATACGCAGTATTTT.